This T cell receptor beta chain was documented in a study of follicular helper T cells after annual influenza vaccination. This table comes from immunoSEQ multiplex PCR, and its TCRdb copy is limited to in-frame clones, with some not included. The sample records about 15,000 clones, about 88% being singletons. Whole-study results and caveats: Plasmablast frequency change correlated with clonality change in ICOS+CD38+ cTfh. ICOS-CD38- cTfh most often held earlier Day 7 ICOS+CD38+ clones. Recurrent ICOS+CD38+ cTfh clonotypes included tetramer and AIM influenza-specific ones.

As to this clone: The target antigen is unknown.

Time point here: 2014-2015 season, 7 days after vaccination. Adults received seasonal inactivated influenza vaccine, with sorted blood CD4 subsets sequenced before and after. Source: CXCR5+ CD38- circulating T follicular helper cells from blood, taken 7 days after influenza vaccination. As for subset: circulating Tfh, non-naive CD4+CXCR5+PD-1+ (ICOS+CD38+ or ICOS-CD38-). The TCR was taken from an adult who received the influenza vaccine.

DNA for the CDR3: TGTGCCAGCAGGGACAGTTCGCGTAACTATGGCTACACCTTC. Translating gives CASRDSSRNYGYTF. The V and J genes are TRBV11-2 and TRBJ1-2, with D perhaps matching TRBD1 (6 bases). V lost 6 bases and J lost 1, with 12 bases in between. Germline loops: CDR1 SGHAT, CDR2 FQNNGV. The CDR3 is 14 residues long.